This is a list of T cell receptor beta chains from one sample in a study of human T cells and chemical hapten exposure. Each CDR3 protein is one row after TCRdb ran MiXCR on the RACE reads. The table records a few hundred thousand distinct CDR3 sequences, approximately 5% of them present only once. Specimen: whole blood, collected in connection with sensitization to the hapten diphenylcyclopropenone (DPC). These receptors were obtained from a woman aged 45-65 years with alopecia areata. Some clones in this sample may be carry-over from other donors' samples. Both conserved end residues are part of each CDR3. D genes are given only for firm matches. Clone size is given for some rows only: seen once, a few or many times, or a class if the clone is expanded.

>TRBJ2-7|many|TRBV18|.
TGTGCCAGCTCACCCCTACAGGGCGGACCCTACGAGCAGTACTTC
CASSPLQGGPYEQYF
>TRBJ1-6|few|TRBV10-2|TRBD1
TGCGCCAGCAGTCCGGGACAGGGTCTCCCCCTCCACTTT
CASSPGQGLPLHF
>TRBJ2-3|.|TRBV7-2|.
TGTGCCAGCAGCTACGGATTCCCAGATACGCAGTATTTT
CASSYGFPDTQYF
>TRBJ2-3|many|TRBV29-1|TRBD1
TGCAGCGCTCGAATCCCGGGACAGGGTTTAGATACGCAGTATTTT
CSARIPGQGLDTQYF
>TRBJ2-6|many|TRBV5-1|.
TGCGCCAGCAGGAGCGGAGCTGGGGCCAACGTCCTGACTTTC
CASRSGAGANVLTF
>TRBJ2-7|.|TRBV4-3|.
TGCGCCAGCAGCCAAGAAAGCCCTTACAGGGTTTACGAGCAGTACTTC
CASSQESPYRVYEQYF
>TRBJ2-3|.|TRBV24-1|.
TGTGCCACCAGTGAACAAGGACAGGATACGCAGTATTTT
CATSEQGQDTQYF
>TRBJ2-2|many|TRBV5-6|TRBD1
TGTGCCAGCAGCTTTGGGGACAGGGGCCTTTCCGGGGAGCTGTTTTTT
CASSFGDRGLSGELFF
>TRBJ1-2|many|TRBV21-1|.
TGTGCCAGCACCCCTCCCCATGGCTACACCTTC
CASTPPHGYTF
>TRBJ1-1|many|TRBV5-1|TRBD1
TGCGCCAGCAGCTTGGACAGGGGACCGAACACTGAAGCTTTCTTT
CASSLDRGPNTEAFF
>TRBJ1-2|many|TRBV20-1|.
TGCAGTGCCCCGGACATGATTAACTATGGCTACACCTTC
CSAPDMINYGYTF
>TRBJ2-3|many|TRBV29-1|TRBD1
TGCAGCGCATCCCCGGGACAGGGAGCCACAGATACGCAGTATTTT
CSASPGQGATDTQYF
>TRBJ1-5|many|TRBV29-1|.
TGCAGCGTTGGGGAGGGGGATAGGCAGCCCCAGCATTTT
CSVGEGDRQPQHF
>TRBJ1-5|many|TRBV28|.
TGTGCCAGCCTGGGGTTTGGGGCCGGGGAGGGCAATCAGCCCCAGCATTTT
CASLGFGAGEGNQPQHF
>TRBJ2-4|many|TRBV23-1|.
TGCGCCACCCTGAAGCACGGGCCCAGACGGAGGAACATTCAGTACTTC
CATLKHGPRRRNIQYF
>TRBJ1-1|many|TRBV12-3/TRBV12-4|.
TGTGCCAGCAGTTTCCCTGATAGGGGGGGAACTGAAGCTTTCTTT
CASSFPDRGGTEAFF
>TRBJ2-3|few|TRBV27|TRBD2
TGTGCCAGCAGTAGTATAGCGGGCTCCTTCCCAGATACGCAGTATTTT
CASSSIAGSFPDTQYF
>TRBJ2-3|few|TRBV7-9|.
TGTGCCAGCAGCCCCTATGCCACAGATACGCAGTATTTT
CASSPYATDTQYF
>TRBJ1-1|few|TRBV5-1|.
TGCGCCAGCAGTGCAACGGTTGGGGCTCTGAACACTGAAGCTTTCTTT
CASSATVGALNTEAFF
>TRBJ1-6|many|TRBV5-1|.
TGCGCCAGCAGTCGGCAGGCCGGGGGCAATTCACCCCTCCACTTT
CASSRQAGGNSPLHF
>TRBJ1-1|few|TRBV19|TRBD1
TGTGCCACCCAGGGACAGGGCAGTAAGGGGAGCACTGAAGCTTTCTTT
CATQGQGSKGSTEAFF
>TRBJ2-4|many|TRBV7-3|TRBD1
TGTGCCAGCAGTATGGGACAGGCAAACATTCAGTACTTC
CASSMGQANIQYF
>TRBJ2-3|few|TRBV6-1|.
TGTGCCAGCACCCCACCCACAGATACGCAGTATTTT
CASTPPTDTQYF
>TRBJ2-3|many|TRBV7-8|.
TGTGCCAGCAGCTTAGTAACAGGGAGGTCGACAGATACGCAGTATTTT
CASSLVTGRSTDTQYF
>TRBJ2-3|few|TRBV24-1|.
TGTGCCACTGCGAATAGCGGAAGCACAGATACGCAGTATTTT
CATANSGSTDTQYF
>TRBJ1-4|few|TRBV15|.
TGTGCCACCAGCGGCCGCTCATTTGCAAAACTGTTTTTT
CATSGRSFAKLFF